This TCR beta chain was sequenced for a study of blood T cell repertoires in COVID-19. At the level of the study: The origin of the acute and convalescent COVID-19 samples was the United States, Italy and Spain. From T cells, B-cell-depleted T cells, or PBMCs came the material, which was cDNA or gDNA.

In the authors' methods: Nucleated cell number was recorded as an estimate derived from reference gene primer amplification. The data were produced by immunoSEQ multiplex PCR, yet TCRdb's version contains in-frame clones alone and is incomplete. V and J calls and clone size are those listed in that table; D and trimming were worked out from the DNA. In the table there are about 190,000 clones, 84% of which are singletons. This CDR3 region has 12 residues. Germline lookup yields CDR1 SGHRS and CDR2 YFSETQ. Trimming took 5 bases from V and 9 from J, leaving 12 bases between them. V is TRBV5-1 and J is TRBJ2-1; D not certain. Input material: peripheral blood. The receptor comes from a woman in her sixties or seventies with active or convalescent COVID-19. The CDR3 coding sequence is TGCGCCAGCAGTCTACCTTCCGGTGAGCAGTTCTTC. Its protein product is CASSLPSGEQFF.